These T cell receptor beta chains were read from a single sample in a study of patients and donors after allogeneic stem cell transplantation. Each CDR3 protein is one row after TCRdb ran MiXCR on the RT-PCR reads. Of 900,000 to 1,000,000 distinct CDR3 sequences listed, 18% are singletons. Sequencing used blood, either unsorted or a sorted T cell fraction (not recorded which). Receptors were obtained from a human donor who was either an allogeneic HSCT recipient or a stem cell or donor lymphocyte infusion donor (not recorded which). It is not recorded whose cells these are; they may come from a transplant donor. The CDR3 runs from the conserved cysteine through the conserved F or W. The D gene is left open where the match is weak. A row's size may be missing; if present it is once, few, many or a size class.

abundance: few
j_gene: TRBJ1-3
v_gene: TRBV12-3/TRBV12-4
d_gene: -
CDR3aa: CASSFFARISGNTIYF
CDR3nt: TGTGCCAGCAGTTTTTTCGCGAGGATCTCTGGAAACACCATATATTTT

abundance: many
j_gene: TRBJ2-2
v_gene: TRBV5-1
d_gene: -
CDR3aa: CASSLAPSTGELFF
CDR3nt: TGTGCCAGCAGCTTAGCTCCTAGCACCGGGGAGCTGTTTTTT

abundance: -
j_gene: TRBJ1-6
v_gene: TRBV20-1
d_gene: -
CDR3aa: CSAVLQWEATPLHF
CDR3nt: TGCAGTGCTGTCTTACAGTGGGAAGCGACACCCCTCCACTTT

abundance: few
j_gene: TRBJ2-7
v_gene: TRBV20-1
d_gene: TRBD1
CDR3aa: CSARSDRGHEQYF
CDR3nt: TGCAGTGCTAGATCGGACAGGGGACACGAGCAGTACTTC

abundance: -
j_gene: TRBJ2-4
v_gene: TRBV5-6
d_gene: -
CDR3aa: CASSLAGRVAKNIQYF
CDR3nt: TGTGCCAGCAGCTTGGCAGGCAGGGTAGCCAAAAACATTCAGTACTTC

abundance: -
j_gene: TRBJ1-5
v_gene: TRBV10-3
d_gene: TRBD1
CDR3aa: CASQPGQGSNQPQHF
CDR3nt: TGTGCCTCTCAACCGGGACAGGGTAGCAATCAGCCCCAGCATTTT

abundance: few
j_gene: TRBJ2-6
v_gene: TRBV5-1
d_gene: -
CDR3aa: CASSLVGSSGANVLTF
CDR3nt: TGCGCCAGCAGCTTGGTAGGGTCCTCTGGGGCCAACGTCCTGACTTTC

abundance: -
j_gene: TRBJ2-3
v_gene: TRBV7-3
d_gene: -
CDR3aa: CASSHKSLGRDTQYF
CDR3nt: TGTGCCAGCAGCCACAAATCCCTAGGACGAGATACGCAGTATTTT

abundance: few
j_gene: TRBJ2-7
v_gene: TRBV4-1
d_gene: TRBD2
CDR3aa: CASSQGIAGNYEQYF
CDR3nt: TGCGCCAGCAGCCAAGGGATAGCGGGAAACTACGAGCAGTACTTC

abundance: -
j_gene: TRBJ2-1
v_gene: TRBV20-1
d_gene: -
CDR3aa: CSARLGPAFVWEQFF
CDR3nt: TGCAGTGCCCGCCTGGGACCGGCTTTTGTGTGGGAGCAGTTCTTC

abundance: -
j_gene: TRBJ2-1
v_gene: TRBV6-1
d_gene: TRBD1
CDR3aa: CASSVQGANNEQFF
CDR3nt: TGTGCCAGCAGTGTACAGGGGGCCAACAATGAGCAGTTCTTC

abundance: few
j_gene: TRBJ1-1
v_gene: TRBV20-1
d_gene: TRBD1
CDR3aa: CSARVEDRDNTEAFF
CDR3nt: TGCAGTGCTAGGGTTGAGGACAGGGACAACACTGAAGCTTTCTTT

abundance: -
j_gene: TRBJ1-1
v_gene: TRBV5-1
d_gene: -
CDR3aa: CASSLLSKRTEAFF
CDR3nt: TGCGCCAGCAGCTTGCTCTCGAAGCGCACTGAAGCTTTCTTT

abundance: -
j_gene: TRBJ1-5
v_gene: TRBV7-9
d_gene: TRBD1
CDR3aa: CASSFTGTGSNQPQHF
CDR3nt: TGTGCCAGCAGCTTTACCGGGACAGGAAGCAATCAGCCCCAGCATTTT

abundance: -
j_gene: TRBJ2-7
v_gene: TRBV19
d_gene: -
CDR3aa: CASSIVPGKGYEQYF
CDR3nt: TGTGCCAGTAGTATAGTCCCAGGGAAGGGCTACGAGCAGTACTTC

abundance: few
j_gene: TRBJ2-2
v_gene: TRBV11-2
d_gene: TRBD2
CDR3aa: CASSLVPLLAGARAGELFF
CDR3nt: TGTGCCAGCAGCTTAGTCCCCCTACTAGCGGGGGCTAGGGCCGGGGAGCTGTTTTTT

abundance: -
j_gene: TRBJ1-1
v_gene: TRBV5-1
d_gene: TRBD1
CDR3aa: CASSYDRARVGAEAFF
CDR3nt: TGCGCCAGCAGCTACGACAGGGCGAGGGTCGGCGCTGAAGCTTTCTTT

abundance: once
j_gene: TRBJ1-1
v_gene: TRBV30
d_gene: -
CDR3aa: CAWDSPMNTEAFF
CDR3nt: TGTGCCTGGGACAGCCCGATGAACACTGAAGCTTTCTTT

abundance: once
j_gene: TRBJ2-6
v_gene: TRBV15
d_gene: -
CDR3aa: CATSRDLTGSSGANVLTF
CDR3nt: TGTGCCACCAGCAGAGATTTAACAGGAAGTTCTGGGGCCAACGTCCTGACTTTC

abundance: -
j_gene: TRBJ1-2
v_gene: TRBV5-6
d_gene: -
CDR3aa: CASSRRKTQGSNYGYTF
CDR3nt: TGTGCCAGCAGCCGGCGAAAAACGCAGGGGTCTAACTATGGCTACACCTTC

abundance: few
j_gene: TRBJ2-5
v_gene: TRBV9
d_gene: TRBD1
CDR3aa: CASSVRAGGETQYF
CDR3nt: TGTGCCAGCAGCGTAAGGGCAGGGGGAGAGACCCAGTACTTC

abundance: few
j_gene: TRBJ1-2
v_gene: TRBV3-1
d_gene: -
CDR3aa: CASSPWANYGYTF
CDR3nt: TGTGCCAGCAGCCCCTGGGCTAACTATGGCTACACCTTC

abundance: -
j_gene: TRBJ2-3
v_gene: TRBV9
d_gene: -
CDR3aa: CASSVMGASTDTQYF
CDR3nt: TGTGCCAGCAGCGTAATGGGGGCTAGCACAGATACGCAGTATTTT

abundance: few
j_gene: TRBJ2-1
v_gene: TRBV20-1
d_gene: -
CDR3aa: CSARRLDSNEQFF
CDR3nt: TGCAGTGCTAGGCGACTAGACTCCAATGAGCAGTTCTTC

abundance: few
j_gene: TRBJ1-4
v_gene: TRBV20-1
d_gene: -
CDR3aa: CSAMLQRGEKLFF
CDR3nt: TGCAGTGCTATGTTACAGCGCGGTGAAAAACTGTTTTTT

abundance: -
j_gene: TRBJ1-2
v_gene: TRBV5-1
d_gene: -
CDR3aa: CASSLAPERGYTF
CDR3nt: TGCGCCAGCAGCTTGGCCCCGGAGCGTGGCTACACCTTC

abundance: -
j_gene: TRBJ1-5
v_gene: TRBV6-1
d_gene: -
CDR3aa: CASIPSPERSYSNQPQHF
CDR3nt: TGTGCCAGCATCCCAAGCCCGGAAAGATCATATAGCAATCAGCCCCAGCATTTT

abundance: many
j_gene: TRBJ2-2
v_gene: TRBV24-1
d_gene: TRBD1
CDR3aa: CATSDHRPGTGAGELFF
CDR3nt: TGTGCCACCAGTGATCATAGGCCCGGGACAGGGGCCGGGGAGCTGTTTTTT

abundance: many
j_gene: TRBJ2-1
v_gene: TRBV5-1
d_gene: -
CDR3aa: CASSLDGRGNEQFF
CDR3nt: TGCGCCAGCAGCTTGGACGGGAGAGGGAATGAGCAGTTCTTC

abundance: many
j_gene: TRBJ1-2
v_gene: TRBV12-3/TRBV12-4
d_gene: -
CDR3aa: CASSQTRGYTF
CDR3nt: TGTGCCAGCAGTCAGACTCGGGGCTACACCTTC

abundance: -
j_gene: TRBJ1-6
v_gene: TRBV12-3/TRBV12-4
d_gene: -
CDR3aa: CASSLASRAGNSPLHF
CDR3nt: TGTGCCAGCAGCCTTGCCAGCAGGGCCGGAAATTCACCCCTCCACTTT

abundance: -
j_gene: TRBJ2-1
v_gene: TRBV6-5
d_gene: -
CDR3aa: CASSGPDWEQFF
CDR3nt: TGTGCCAGCAGTGGTCCAGACTGGGAGCAGTTCTTC

abundance: few
j_gene: TRBJ2-7
v_gene: TRBV12-3/TRBV12-4
d_gene: -
CDR3aa: CASSPRDRTMSYEQYF
CDR3nt: TGTGCCAGCAGCCCGCGGGACAGAACCATGTCCTACGAGCAGTACTTC

abundance: few
j_gene: TRBJ2-7
v_gene: TRBV7-9
d_gene: -
CDR3aa: CASSLAQGLDYEQYF
CDR3nt: TGTGCCAGCAGCCTCGCCCAGGGCCTAGACTACGAGCAGTACTTC

abundance: -
j_gene: TRBJ2-1
v_gene: TRBV29-1
d_gene: -
CDR3aa: CSVEDLGRGNGQFF
CDR3nt: TGCAGCGTTGAAGATCTAGGCAGGGGAAATGGGCAGTTCTTC

abundance: -
j_gene: TRBJ2-2
v_gene: TRBV10-3
d_gene: -
CDR3aa: CAISESSNTGELFF
CDR3nt: TGTGCCATCAGTGAGTCATCAAACACCGGGGAGCTGTTTTTT

abundance: -
j_gene: TRBJ1-1
v_gene: TRBV6-2/TRBV6-3
d_gene: -
CDR3aa: CASSYGGGLSPMNTEAFF
CDR3nt: TGTGCCAGCAGTTACGGCGGGGGGCTATCCCCCATGAACACTGAAGCTTTCTTT

abundance: few
j_gene: TRBJ1-1
v_gene: TRBV6-2/TRBV6-3
d_gene: TRBD1
CDR3aa: CASSLRGFLNTEAFF
CDR3nt: TGTGCCAGCAGTCTCAGGGGGTTCCTGAACACTGAAGCTTTCTTT

abundance: few
j_gene: TRBJ2-2
v_gene: TRBV6-2/TRBV6-3
d_gene: TRBD2
CDR3aa: CASSSTSPNTGELFF
CDR3nt: TGTGCCAGCAGTTCGACTAGCCCGAACACCGGGGAGCTGTTTTTT

abundance: -
j_gene: TRBJ2-3
v_gene: TRBV9
d_gene: -
CDR3aa: CASSVRQASTDTQYF
CDR3nt: TGTGCCAGCAGCGTACGACAGGCTAGCACAGATACGCAGTATTTT

abundance: many
j_gene: TRBJ1-1
v_gene: TRBV12-3/TRBV12-4
d_gene: TRBD1
CDR3aa: CASRTGAVNTEAFF
CDR3nt: TGTGCCAGCAGGACAGGGGCGGTGAACACTGAAGCTTTCTTT

abundance: -
j_gene: TRBJ2-7
v_gene: TRBV4-3
d_gene: -
CDR3aa: CASSQDRSTGSFHEQYF
CDR3nt: TGCGCCAGCAGCCAAGATCGTTCTACGGGCAGCTTCCACGAGCAGTACTTC

abundance: few
j_gene: TRBJ2-7
v_gene: TRBV3-1
d_gene: -
CDR3aa: CASSPGMAYEQYF
CDR3nt: TGTGCCAGCAGCCCTGGGATGGCTTACGAGCAGTACTTC

abundance: few
j_gene: TRBJ2-7
v_gene: TRBV3-1
d_gene: -
CDR3aa: CASSRFNTGFSYEQYF
CDR3nt: TGTGCCAGCAGCCGCTTCAATACAGGGTTTTCGTACGAGCAGTACTTC

abundance: -
j_gene: TRBJ1-5
v_gene: TRBV20-1
d_gene: TRBD1
CDR3aa: CSAIQGETSNQPQHF
CDR3nt: TGCAGTGCGATACAGGGGGAAACTAGCAATCAGCCCCAGCATTTT

abundance: -
j_gene: TRBJ2-3
v_gene: TRBV20-1
d_gene: -
CDR3aa: CSARGVGRGTDTQYF
CDR3nt: TGCAGTGCTAGAGGGGTTGGCAGGGGCACAGATACGCAGTATTTT

abundance: -
j_gene: TRBJ1-2
v_gene: TRBV5-1
d_gene: TRBD1
CDR3aa: CASSSDRAKDGYTF
CDR3nt: TGCGCCAGCAGCTCCGACAGGGCGAAGGATGGCTACACCTTC

abundance: few
j_gene: TRBJ2-2
v_gene: TRBV20-1
d_gene: -
CDR3aa: CSAREGTAKAGELFF
CDR3nt: TGCAGTGCTAGGGAGGGGACTGCCAAGGCCGGGGAGCTGTTTTTT

abundance: few
j_gene: TRBJ1-4
v_gene: TRBV20-1
d_gene: -
CDR3aa: CSARDFKAVMNEKLFF
CDR3nt: TGCAGTGCTAGAGATTTCAAGGCGGTCATGAATGAAAAACTGTTTTTT